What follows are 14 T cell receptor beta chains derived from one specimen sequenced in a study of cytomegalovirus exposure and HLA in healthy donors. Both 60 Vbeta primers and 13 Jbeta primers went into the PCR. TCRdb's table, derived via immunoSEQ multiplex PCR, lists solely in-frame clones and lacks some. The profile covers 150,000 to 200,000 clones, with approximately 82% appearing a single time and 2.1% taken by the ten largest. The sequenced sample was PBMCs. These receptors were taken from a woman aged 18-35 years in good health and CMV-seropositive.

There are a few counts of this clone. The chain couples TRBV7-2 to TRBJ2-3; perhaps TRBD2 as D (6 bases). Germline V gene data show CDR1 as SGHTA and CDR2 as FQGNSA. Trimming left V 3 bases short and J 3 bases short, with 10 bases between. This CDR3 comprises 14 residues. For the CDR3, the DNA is TGTGCCAGCAGCTTGGGTCTAGCGACAGATACGCAGTATTTT. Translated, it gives CASSLGLATDTQYF.

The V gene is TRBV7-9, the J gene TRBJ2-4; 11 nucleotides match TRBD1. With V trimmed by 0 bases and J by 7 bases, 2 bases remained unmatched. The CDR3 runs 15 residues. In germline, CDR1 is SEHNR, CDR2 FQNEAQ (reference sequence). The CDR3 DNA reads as TGTGCCAGCAGCTTAGCCGGGACAGGGGGGAACATTCAGTACTTC. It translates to CASSLAGTGGNIQYF.

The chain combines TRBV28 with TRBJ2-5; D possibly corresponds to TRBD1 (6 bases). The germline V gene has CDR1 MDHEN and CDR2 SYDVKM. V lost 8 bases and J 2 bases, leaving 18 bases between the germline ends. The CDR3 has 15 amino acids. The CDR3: CASGRLQGSQETQYF. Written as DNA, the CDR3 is TGTGCCAGCGGACGCCTACAGGGATCACAAGAGACCCAGTACTTC. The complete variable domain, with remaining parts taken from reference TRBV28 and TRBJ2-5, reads DVKVTQSSRYLVKRTGEKVFLECVQDMDHENMFWYRQDPGLGLRLIYFSYDVKMKEKGDIPEGYSVSREKKERFSLILESASTNQTSMYLCASGRLQGSQETQYFGPGTRLLVL.

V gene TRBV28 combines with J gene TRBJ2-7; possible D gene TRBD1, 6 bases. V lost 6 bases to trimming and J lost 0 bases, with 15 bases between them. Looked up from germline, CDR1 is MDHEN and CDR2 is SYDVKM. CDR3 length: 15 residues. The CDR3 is CASSKTGWSSYEQYF. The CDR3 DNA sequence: TGTGCCAGCAGCAAAACAGGGTGGAGCTCCTACGAGCAGTACTTC.

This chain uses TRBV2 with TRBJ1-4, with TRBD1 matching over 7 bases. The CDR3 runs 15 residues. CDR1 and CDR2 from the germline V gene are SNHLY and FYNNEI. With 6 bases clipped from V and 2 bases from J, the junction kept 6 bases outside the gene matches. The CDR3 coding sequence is TGTGCCAGCAGACAACAGGGGTGGACTAATGAAAAACTGTTTTTT. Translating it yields CASRQQGWTNEKLFF.

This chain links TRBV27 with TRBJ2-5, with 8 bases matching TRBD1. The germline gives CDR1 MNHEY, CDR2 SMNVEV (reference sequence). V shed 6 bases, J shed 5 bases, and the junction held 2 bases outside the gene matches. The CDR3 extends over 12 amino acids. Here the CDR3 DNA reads TGTGCCAGCAGAACAGGGGGGGAGACCCAGTACTTC. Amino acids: CASRTGGETQYF.

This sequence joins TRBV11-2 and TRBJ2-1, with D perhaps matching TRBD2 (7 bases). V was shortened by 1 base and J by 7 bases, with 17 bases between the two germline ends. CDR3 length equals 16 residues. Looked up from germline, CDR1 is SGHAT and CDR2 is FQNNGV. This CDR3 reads CASSLAPGGLTNEQFF. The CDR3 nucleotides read TGTGCCAGCAGCTTAGCGCCGGGGGGCCTGACGAATGAGCAGTTCTTC. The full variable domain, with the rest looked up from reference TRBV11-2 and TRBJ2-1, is EAGVAQSPRYKIIEKRQSVAFWCNPISGHATLYWYQQILGQGPKLLIQFQNNGVVDDSQLPKDRFSAERLKGVDSTLKIQPAKLEDSAVYLCASSLAPGGLTNEQFFGPGTRLTVL.

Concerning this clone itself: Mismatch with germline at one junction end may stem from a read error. The chain's CDR3 is CASSLVGASGANGLTF. CDR3 nucleotides: TGTGCCAGCAGCTTAGTCGGAGCCTCTGGGGCCAACGGCCTGACTTTC. The gene calls are TRBV7-9 and TRBJ2-6; weak D call: TRBD1 (5 bases). The CDR3 runs to 16 residues. Germline CDR1 is SEHNR and CDR2 is FQNEAQ (reference sequence).

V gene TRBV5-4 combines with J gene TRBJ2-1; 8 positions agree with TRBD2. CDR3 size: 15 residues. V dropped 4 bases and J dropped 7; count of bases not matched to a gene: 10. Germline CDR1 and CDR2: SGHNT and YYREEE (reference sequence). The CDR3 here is CASSDRGGQENEQFF. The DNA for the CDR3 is TGTGCCAGCAGCGACCGGGGGGGGCAGGAAAATGAGCAGTTCTTC.

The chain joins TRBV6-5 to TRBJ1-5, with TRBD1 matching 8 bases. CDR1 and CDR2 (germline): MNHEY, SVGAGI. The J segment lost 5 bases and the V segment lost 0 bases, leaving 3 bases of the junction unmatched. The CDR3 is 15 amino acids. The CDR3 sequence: CASSYSGTGYQPQHF. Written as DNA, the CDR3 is TGTGCCAGCAGTTACTCCGGGACAGGTTATCAGCCCCAGCATTTT.

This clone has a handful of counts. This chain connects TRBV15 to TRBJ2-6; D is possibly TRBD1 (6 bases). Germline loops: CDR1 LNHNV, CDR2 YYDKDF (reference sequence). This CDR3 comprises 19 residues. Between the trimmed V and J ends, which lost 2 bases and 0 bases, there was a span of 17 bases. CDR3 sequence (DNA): TGTGCCACCAGCAGATTGGGGGCAATGGCTGGCTCTGGGGCCAACGTCCTGACTTTC. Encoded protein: CATSRLGAMAGSGANVLTF. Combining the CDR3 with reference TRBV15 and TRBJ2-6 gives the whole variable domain DAMVIQNPRYQVTQFGKPVTLSCSQTLNHNVMYWYQQKSSQAPKLLFHYYDKDFNNEADTPDNFQSRRPNTSFCFLDIRSPGLGDTAMYLCATSRLGAMAGSGANVLTFGAGSRLTVL.

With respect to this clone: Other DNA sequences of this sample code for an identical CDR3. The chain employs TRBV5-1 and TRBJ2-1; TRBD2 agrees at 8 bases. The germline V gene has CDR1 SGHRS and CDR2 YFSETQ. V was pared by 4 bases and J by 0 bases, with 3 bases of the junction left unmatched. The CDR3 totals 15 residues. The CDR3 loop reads CASSLGGGSYNEQFF. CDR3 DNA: TGCGCCAGCAGCCTCGGGGGGGGCTCCTACAATGAGCAGTTCTTC.

CDR3 loop: CASSPLERSTDTQYF. The CDR3 DNA sequence: TGTGCCAGCAGCCCCTTGGAGCGCAGCACAGATACGCAGTATTTT. The chain employs TRBV7-8 and TRBJ2-3; D gene ambiguous. V lost 5 bases, J lost 0 bases, and 12 bases lay in between. The germline V gene has CDR1 SGHVS and CDR2 FQNEAQ. The CDR3 sequence is 15 residues long. The complete variable domain, with remaining parts taken from reference TRBV7-8 and TRBJ2-3, reads GAGVSQSPRYKVAKRGQDVALRCDPISGHVSLFWYQQALGQGPEFLTYFQNEAQLDKSGLPSDRFFAERPEGSVSTLKIQRTQQEDSAVYLCASSPLERSTDTQYFGPGTRLTVL.

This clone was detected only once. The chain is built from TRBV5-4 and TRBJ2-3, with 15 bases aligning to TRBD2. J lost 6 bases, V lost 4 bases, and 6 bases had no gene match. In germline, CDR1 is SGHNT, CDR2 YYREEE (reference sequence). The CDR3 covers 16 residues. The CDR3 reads CASSPGLAGGRDTQYF. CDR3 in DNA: TGTGCCAGCAGCCCTGGACTAGCGGGGGGGCGGGATACGCAGTATTTT.